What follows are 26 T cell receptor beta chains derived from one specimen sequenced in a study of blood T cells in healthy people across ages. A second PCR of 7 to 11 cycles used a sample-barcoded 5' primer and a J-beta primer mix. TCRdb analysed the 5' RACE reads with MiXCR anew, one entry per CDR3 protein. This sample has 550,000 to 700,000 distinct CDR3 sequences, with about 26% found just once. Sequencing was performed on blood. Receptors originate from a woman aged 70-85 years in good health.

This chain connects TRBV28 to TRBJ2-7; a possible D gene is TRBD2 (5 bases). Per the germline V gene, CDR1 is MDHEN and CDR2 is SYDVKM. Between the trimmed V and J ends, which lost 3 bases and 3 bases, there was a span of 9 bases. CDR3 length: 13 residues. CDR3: CASSFAGHYEQYF. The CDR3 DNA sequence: TGTGCCAGCAGTTTTGCGGGCCACTACGAGCAGTACTTC.

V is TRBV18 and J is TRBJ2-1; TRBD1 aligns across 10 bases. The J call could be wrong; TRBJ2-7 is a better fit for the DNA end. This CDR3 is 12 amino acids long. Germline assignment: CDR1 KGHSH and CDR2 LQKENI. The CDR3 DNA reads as TGTGCCAGCTCACGACAGGGGGCCGAGCAGTACTTC. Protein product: CASSRQGAEQYF.

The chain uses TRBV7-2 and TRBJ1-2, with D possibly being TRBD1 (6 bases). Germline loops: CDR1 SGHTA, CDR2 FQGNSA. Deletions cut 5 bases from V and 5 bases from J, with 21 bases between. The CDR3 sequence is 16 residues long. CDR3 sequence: CASSAATGLGPYGYTF. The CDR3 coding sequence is TGTGCCAGCAGCGCGGCAACAGGGCTGGGTCCTTATGGCTACACCTTC.

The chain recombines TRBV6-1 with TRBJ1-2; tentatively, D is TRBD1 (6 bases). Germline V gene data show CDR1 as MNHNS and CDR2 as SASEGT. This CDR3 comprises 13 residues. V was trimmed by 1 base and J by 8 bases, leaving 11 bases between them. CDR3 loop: CASSEGAGGGYTF. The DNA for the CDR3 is TGTGCCAGCAGTGAAGGTGCGGGGGGCGGCTACACCTTC.

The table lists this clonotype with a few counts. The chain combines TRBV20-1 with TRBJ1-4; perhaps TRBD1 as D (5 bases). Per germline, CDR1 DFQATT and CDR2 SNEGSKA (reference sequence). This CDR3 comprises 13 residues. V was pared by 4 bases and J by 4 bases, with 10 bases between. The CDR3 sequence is CSANKGNNEKLFF. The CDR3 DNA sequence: TGCAGTGCTAATAAGGGGAATAATGAAAAACTGTTTTTT.

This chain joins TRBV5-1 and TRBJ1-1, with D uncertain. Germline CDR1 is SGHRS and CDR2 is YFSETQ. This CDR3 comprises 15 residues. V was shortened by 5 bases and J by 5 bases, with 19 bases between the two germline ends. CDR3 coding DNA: TGCGCCAGCAGTACTGAGACTTTACCGGGAACTGAAGCTTTCTTT. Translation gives CASSTETLPGTEAFF.

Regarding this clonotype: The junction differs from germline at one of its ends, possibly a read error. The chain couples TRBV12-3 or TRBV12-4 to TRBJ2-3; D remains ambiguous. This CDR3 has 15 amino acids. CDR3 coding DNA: TGTGCCGGCAGTTCCGTAGTGGACGGACCAGTTACGCAGTATTTT. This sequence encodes CAGSSVVDGPVTQYF.

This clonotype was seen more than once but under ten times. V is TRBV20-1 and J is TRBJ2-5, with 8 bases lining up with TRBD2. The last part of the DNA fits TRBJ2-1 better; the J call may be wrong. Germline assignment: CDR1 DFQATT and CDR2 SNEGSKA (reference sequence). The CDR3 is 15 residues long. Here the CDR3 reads CSARDLRGGNNEQFF. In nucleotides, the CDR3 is TGCAGTGCTAGAGACCTGCGCGGGGGGAACAATGAGCAGTTCTTC.

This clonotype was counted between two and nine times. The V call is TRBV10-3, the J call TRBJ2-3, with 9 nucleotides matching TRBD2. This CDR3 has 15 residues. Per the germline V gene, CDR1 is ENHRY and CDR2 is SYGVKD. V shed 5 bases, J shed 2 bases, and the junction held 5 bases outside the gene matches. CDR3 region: CAISSSGGDTDTQYF. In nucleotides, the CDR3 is TGTGCCATCAGTAGTAGCGGGGGAGACACAGATACGCAGTATTTT.

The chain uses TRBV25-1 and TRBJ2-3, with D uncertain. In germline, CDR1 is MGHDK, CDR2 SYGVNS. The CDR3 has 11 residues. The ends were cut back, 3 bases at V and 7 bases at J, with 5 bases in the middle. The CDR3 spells CASSDHNTQYF. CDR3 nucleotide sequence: TGTGCCAGCAGTGATCATAATACGCAGTATTTT.

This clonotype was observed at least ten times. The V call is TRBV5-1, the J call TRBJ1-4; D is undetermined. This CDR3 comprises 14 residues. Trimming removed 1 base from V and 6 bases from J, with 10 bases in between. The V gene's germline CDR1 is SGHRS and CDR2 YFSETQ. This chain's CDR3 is CASSLSSGDEKLFF. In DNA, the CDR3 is TGCGCCAGCAGCTTGTCCTCCGGCGATGAAAAACTGTTTTTT.

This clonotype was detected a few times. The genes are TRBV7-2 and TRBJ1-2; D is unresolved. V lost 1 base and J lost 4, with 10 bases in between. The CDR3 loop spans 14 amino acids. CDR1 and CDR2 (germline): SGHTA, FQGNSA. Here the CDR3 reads CASSLVPATYGYTF. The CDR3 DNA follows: TGTGCCAGCAGCTTAGTTCCAGCCACCTATGGCTACACCTTC.

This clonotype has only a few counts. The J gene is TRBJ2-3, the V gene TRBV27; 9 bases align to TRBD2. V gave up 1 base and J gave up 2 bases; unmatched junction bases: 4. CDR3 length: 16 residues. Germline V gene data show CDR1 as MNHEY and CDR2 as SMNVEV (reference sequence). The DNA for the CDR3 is TGTGCCAGCAGTTTATTACCTAGCGGGGCCACAGATACGCAGTATTTT. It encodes CASSLLPSGATDTQYF.

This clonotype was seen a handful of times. In DNA form, the CDR3 reads TGTGCCAGCAGTGTTGCATTAGTTCAGTATGGCTACACCTTC. Encoded protein: CASSVALVQYGYTF. The chain recombines TRBV2 with TRBJ1-2; D remains unclear. Trimming took 4 bases from V and 5 from J, leaving 14 bases between them. Germline V CDR1 and CDR2: SNHLY, FYNNEI. The CDR3 extends over 14 amino acids.

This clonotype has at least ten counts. CDR3 loop: CASSFRGPSAYEQYF. The CDR3 coding sequence is TGCGCCAGCAGCTTTCGGGGGCCCTCGGCCTACGAGCAGTACTTC. The V call is TRBV5-1, the J call TRBJ2-5; D is tentatively TRBD1 or TRBD2 (6 bases each). The end of the DNA fits TRBJ2-7 better, so the J call may be wrong. The germline gives CDR1 SGHRS, CDR2 YFSETQ. The CDR3 is made up of 15 amino acids.

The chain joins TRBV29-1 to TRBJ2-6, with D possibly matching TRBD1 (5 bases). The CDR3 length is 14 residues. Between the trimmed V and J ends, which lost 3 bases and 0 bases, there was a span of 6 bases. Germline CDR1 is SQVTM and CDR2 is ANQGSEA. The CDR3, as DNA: TGCAGCGTTGAGACAGCCTCTGGGGCCAACGTCCTGACTTTC. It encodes CSVETASGANVLTF. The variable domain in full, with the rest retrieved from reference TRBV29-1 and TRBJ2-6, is SAVISQKPSRDICQRGTSLTIQCQVDSQVTMMFWYRQQPGQSLTLIATANQGSEATYESGFVIDKFPISRPNLTFSTLTVSNMSPEDSSIYLCSVETASGANVLTFGAGSRLTVL.

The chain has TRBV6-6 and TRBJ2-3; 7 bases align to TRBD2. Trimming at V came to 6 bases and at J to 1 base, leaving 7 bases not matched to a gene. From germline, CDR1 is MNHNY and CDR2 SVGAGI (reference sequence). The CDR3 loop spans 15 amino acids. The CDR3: CASSPSGAGTDTQYF. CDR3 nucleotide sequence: TGTGCCAGCAGCCCAAGCGGGGCCGGCACAGATACGCAGTATTTT.

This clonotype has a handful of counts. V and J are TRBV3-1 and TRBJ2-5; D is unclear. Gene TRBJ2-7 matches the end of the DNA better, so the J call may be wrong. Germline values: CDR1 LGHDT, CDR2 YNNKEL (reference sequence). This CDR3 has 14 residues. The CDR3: CASSQAWGTYEQYF. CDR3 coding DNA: TGTGCCAGCAGCCAAGCTTGGGGAACCTACGAGCAGTACTTC.

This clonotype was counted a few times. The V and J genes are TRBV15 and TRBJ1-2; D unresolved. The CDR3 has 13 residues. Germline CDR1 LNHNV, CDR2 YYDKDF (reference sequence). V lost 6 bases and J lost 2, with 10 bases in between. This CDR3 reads CATSPDTNYGYTF. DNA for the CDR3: TGTGCCACCAGTCCAGACACCAACTATGGCTACACCTTC.

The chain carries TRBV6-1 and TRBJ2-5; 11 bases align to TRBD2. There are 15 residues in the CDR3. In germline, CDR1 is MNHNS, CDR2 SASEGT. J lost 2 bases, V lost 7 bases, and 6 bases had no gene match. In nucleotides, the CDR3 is TGTGCCAGCAATCCAGCTAGCGGGGGGCAAGAGACCCAGTACTTC. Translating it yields CASNPASGGQETQYF.

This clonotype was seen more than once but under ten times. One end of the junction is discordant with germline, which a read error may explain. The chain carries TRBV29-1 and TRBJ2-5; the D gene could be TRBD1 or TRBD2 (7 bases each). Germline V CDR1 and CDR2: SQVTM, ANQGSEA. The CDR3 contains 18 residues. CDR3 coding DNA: TGCAGCGCTGAAAACAGGCAGGGGGGGCCCAAGTACCAAGAGACCCAGTACTTC. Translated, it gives CSAENRQGGPKYQETQYF.

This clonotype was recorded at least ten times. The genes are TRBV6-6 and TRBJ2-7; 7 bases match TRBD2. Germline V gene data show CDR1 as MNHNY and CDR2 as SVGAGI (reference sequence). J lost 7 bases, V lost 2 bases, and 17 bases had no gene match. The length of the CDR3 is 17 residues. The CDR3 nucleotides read TGTGCCAGCAGTTACGCCTCCTCGGGGGGAGCCCCCAGGGAGCAGTACTTC. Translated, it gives CASSYASSGGAPREQYF.

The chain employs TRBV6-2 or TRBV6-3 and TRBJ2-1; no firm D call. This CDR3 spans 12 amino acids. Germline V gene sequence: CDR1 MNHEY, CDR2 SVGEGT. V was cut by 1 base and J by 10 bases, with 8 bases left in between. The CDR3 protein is CASSYWVREQFF. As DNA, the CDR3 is TGTGCCAGCAGTTACTGGGTGAGGGAGCAGTTCTTC.

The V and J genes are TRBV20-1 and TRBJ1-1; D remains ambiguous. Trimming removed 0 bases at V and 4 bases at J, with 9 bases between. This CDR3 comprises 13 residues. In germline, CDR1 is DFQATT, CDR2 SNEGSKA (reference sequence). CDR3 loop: CSARDRRVTEAFF. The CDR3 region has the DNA TGCAGTGCTAGAGATCGGAGGGTCACTGAAGCTTTCTTT.

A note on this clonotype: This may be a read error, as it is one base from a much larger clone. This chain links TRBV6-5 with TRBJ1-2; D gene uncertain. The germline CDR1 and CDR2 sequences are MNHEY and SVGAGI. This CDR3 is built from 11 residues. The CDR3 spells CAGSTIGGYTF. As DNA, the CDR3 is TGTGCCGGCAGTACAATTGGTGGCTACACCTTC.

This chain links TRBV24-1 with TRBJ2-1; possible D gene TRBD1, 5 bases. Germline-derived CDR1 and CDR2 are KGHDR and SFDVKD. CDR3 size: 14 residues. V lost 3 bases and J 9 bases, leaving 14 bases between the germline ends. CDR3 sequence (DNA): TGTGCCACCAGTGATGGTGGAAGGGGTGGTGAGCAGTTCTTC. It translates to CATSDGGRGGEQFF.